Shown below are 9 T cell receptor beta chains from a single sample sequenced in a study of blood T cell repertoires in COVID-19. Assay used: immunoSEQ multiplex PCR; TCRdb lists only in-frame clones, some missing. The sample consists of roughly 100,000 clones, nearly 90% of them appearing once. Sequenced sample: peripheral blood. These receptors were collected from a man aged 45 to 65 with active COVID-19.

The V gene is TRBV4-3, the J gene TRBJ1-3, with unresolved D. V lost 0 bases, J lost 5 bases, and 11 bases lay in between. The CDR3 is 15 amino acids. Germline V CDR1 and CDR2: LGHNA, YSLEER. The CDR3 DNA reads TGCGCCAGCAGCCAAGATCGCGGCGGGAGAAACACCATATATTTT. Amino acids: CASSQDRGGRNTIYF.

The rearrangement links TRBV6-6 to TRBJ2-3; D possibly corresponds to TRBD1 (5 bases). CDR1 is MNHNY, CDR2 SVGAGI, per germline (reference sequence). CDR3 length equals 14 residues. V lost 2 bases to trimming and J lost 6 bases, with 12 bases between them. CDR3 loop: CASSYLDSSDTQYF. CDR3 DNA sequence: TGTGCCAGCAGTTACCTCGACAGTTCCGATACGCAGTATTTT.

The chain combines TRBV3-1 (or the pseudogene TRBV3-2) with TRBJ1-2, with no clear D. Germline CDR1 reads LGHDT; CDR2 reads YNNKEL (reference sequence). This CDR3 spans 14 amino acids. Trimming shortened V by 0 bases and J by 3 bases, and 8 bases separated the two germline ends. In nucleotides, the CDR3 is TGTGCCAGCAGCCAAGATAGCAGCTACTATGGCTACACCTTC. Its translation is CASSQDSSYYGYTF.

The DNA of the CDR3 is TGTGCCATCAGTGAGGGGCGGGGAACATACAATGAGCAGTTCTTC. Residues: CAISEGRGTYNEQFF. The chain is built from TRBV10-3 and TRBJ2-1, with D possibly TRBD2 on 6 matching bases. Deletions cut 2 bases from V and 4 bases from J, with 12 bases between. Germline CDR1 reads ENHRY; CDR2 reads SYGVKD. The CDR3 consists of 15 residues.

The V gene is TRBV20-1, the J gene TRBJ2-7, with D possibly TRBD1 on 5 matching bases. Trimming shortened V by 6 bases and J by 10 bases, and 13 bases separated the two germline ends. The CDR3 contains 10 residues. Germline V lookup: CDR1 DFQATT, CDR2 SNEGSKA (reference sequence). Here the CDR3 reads CSAHVREQYF. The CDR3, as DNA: TGCAGTGCCCATGTCAGGGAACAGTACTTC.

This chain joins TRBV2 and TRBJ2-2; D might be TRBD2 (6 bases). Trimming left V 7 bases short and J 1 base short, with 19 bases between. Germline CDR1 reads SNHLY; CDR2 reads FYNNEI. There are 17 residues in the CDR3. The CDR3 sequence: CASKVVPGLQNTGELFF. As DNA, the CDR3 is TGTGCCAGCAAGGTGGTCCCGGGACTGCAGAACACCGGGGAGCTGTTTTTT. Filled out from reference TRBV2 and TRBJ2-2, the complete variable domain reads EPEVTQTPSHQVTQMGQEVILRCVPISNHLYFYWYRQILGQKVEFLVSFYNNEISEKSEIFDDQFSVERPDGSNFTLKIRSTKLEDSAMYFCASKVVPGLQNTGELFFGEGSRLTVL.

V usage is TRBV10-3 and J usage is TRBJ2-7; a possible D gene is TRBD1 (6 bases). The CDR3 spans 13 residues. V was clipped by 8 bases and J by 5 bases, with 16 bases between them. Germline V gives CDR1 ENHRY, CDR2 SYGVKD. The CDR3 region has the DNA TGTGCCATCGCGATTGGGGGCCGTGACGAGCAGTACTTC. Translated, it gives CAIAIGGRDEQYF.

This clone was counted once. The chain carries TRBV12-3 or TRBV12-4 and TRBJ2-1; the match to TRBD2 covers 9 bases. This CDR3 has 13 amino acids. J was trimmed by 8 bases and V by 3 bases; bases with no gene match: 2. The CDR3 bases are TGTGCCAGCAGTTTGCGGGGGGGCTATGAGCAGTTCTTC. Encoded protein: CASSLRGGYEQFF.

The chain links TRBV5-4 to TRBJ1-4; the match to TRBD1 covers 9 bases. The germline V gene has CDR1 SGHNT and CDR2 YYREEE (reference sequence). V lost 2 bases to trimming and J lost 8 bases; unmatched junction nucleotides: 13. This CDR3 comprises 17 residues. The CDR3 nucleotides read TGTGCCAGCAGCTTACGTCAACAGGGGGCATTCGGGGAAAAACTGTTTTTT. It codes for CASSLRQQGAFGEKLFF.